The clone carrying this T cell receptor (beta chain) was seen a single time. Its antigen is unidentified. Germline assignment: CDR1 SGHTA and CDR2 FQGNSA. CDR3 length equals 15 residues. The V gene end was trimmed by 0 bases and the J gene end by 2 bases; junction bases not matched to a gene: 3. This specimen comes from a study of siplizumab effects on memory and regulatory T cells. This table comes from immunoSEQ multiplex PCR, and its TCRdb copy is limited to in-frame clones, with some not included. The sample contains roughly 110,000 clones, just over 90% of which appear only once. Study-level points and caveats: With siplizumab, Treg-derived clones averaged roughly 62% of mappable alloreactive CD4+ clones, versus approximately 27% in controls. Poor capture below about 10^-5 frequency left most alloreactive clones unmapped to unstimulated subsets.

Sequenced input: non-Treg CD4+ T cells sorted from blood. This clonotype was sampled from a human donor in good health. The chain links TRBV7-2 to TRBJ2-7, with 8 bases matching TRBD1. The CDR3 sequence: CASSLADRETYEQYF. The CDR3 region has the DNA TGTGCCAGCAGCTTAGCGGACAGGGAAACCTACGAGCAGTACTTC.